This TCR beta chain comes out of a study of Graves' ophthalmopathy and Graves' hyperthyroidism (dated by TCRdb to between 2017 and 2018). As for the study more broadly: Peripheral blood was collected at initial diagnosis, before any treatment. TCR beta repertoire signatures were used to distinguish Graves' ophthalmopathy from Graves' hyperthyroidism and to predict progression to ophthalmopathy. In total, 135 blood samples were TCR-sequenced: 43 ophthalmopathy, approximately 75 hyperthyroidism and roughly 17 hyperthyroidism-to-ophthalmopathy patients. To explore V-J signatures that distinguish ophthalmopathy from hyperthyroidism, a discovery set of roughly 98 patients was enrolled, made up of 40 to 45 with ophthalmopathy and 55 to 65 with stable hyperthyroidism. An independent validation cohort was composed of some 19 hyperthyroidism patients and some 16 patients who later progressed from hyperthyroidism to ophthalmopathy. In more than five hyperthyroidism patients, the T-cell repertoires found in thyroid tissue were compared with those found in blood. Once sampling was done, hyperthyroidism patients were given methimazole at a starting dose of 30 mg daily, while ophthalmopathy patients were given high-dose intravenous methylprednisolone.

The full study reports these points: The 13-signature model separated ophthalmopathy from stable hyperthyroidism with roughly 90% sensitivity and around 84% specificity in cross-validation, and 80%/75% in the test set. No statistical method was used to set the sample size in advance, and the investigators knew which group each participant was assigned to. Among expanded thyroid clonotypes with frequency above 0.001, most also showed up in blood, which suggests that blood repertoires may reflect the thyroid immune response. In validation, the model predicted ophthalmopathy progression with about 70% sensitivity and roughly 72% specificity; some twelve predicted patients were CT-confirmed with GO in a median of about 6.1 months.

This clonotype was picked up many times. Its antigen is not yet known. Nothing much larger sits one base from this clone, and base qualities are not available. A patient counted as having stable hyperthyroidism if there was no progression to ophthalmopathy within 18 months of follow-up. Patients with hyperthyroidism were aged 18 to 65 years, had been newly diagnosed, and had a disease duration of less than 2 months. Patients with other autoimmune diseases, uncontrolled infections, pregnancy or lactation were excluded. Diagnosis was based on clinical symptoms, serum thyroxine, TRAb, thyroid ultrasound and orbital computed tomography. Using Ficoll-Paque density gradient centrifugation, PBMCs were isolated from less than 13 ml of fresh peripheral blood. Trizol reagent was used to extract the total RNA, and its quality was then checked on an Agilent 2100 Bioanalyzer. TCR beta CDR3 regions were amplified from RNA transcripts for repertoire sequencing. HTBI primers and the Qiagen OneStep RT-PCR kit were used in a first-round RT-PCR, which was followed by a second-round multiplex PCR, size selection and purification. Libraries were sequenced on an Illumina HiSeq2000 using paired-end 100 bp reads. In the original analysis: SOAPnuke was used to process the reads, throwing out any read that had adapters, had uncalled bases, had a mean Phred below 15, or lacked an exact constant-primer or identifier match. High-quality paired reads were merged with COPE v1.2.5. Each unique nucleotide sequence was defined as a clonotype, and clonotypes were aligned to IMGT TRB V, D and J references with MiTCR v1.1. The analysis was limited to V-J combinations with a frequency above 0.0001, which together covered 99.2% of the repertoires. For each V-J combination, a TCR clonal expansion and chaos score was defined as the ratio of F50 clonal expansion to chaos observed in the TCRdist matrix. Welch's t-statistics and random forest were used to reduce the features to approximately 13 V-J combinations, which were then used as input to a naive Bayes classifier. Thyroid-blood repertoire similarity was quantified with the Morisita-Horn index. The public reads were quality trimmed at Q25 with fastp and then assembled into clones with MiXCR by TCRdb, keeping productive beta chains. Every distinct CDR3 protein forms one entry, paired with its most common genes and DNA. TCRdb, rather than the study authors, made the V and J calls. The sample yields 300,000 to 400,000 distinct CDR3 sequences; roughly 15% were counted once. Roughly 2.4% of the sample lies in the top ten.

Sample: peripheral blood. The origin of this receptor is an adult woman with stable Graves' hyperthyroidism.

The nucleotide sequence is given as TGTGCCAGCAGTGACCAGGACCGAGGGTTTTACTTC. The translation is CASSDQDRGFYF. The chain employs TRBV2 and TRBJ2-4; the D gene is possibly TRBD2, with 5 bases matching. The germline ends are 16 bases apart after V is trimmed by 3 bases and J by 16 bases. The CDR3 goes from the cysteine to the phenylalanine over 12 residues. CDR3 DNA only is kept here, 36 bases in frame from base 1. The germline V gene yields SNHLY for CDR1 and FYNNEI for CDR2.